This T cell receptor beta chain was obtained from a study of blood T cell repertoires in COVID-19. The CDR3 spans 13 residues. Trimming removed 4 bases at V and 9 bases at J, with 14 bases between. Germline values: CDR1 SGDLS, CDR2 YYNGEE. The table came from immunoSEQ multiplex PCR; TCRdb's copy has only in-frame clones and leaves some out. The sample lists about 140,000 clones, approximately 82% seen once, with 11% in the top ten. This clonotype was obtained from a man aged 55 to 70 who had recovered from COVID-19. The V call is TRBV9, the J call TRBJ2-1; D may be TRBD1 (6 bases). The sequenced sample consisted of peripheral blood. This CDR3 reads CASSTRQDAEQFF. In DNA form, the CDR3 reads TGTGCCAGCAGCACGCGACAGGACGCTGAGCAGTTCTTC.